This section outlines one T cell receptor (beta chain) sequence together with its context. The entry originates in a study of blood T cell repertoires in COVID-19. The V and J ends lost 8 bases and 1 base, in that order; junction bases with no gene match: 4. Germline V gene sequence: CDR1 SNHLY, CDR2 FYNNEI. The CDR3 loop spans 13 amino acids. Under the authors' procedure: Amplification of reference gene primers was used by the study to estimate nucleated cell counts. This table comes from immunoSEQ multiplex PCR, and its TCRdb copy is limited to in-frame clones, with some not included. The D gene and trimming were derived from the DNA, and the V and J assignments and clone size from that table. The table includes roughly 190,000 clones, roughly four fifths detected once.

This clonotype was sampled from a woman aged 70-85 years with active or convalescent COVID-19. Sequencing was performed on peripheral blood. The chain is built from TRBV2 and TRBJ1-1, with 7 nucleotides matching TRBD1. CDR3 sequence: CASGGTANTEAFF. The DNA for the CDR3 is TGTGCCAGCGGGGGGACAGCGAACACTGAAGCTTTCTTT.